A selection of T cell receptor beta chains follows, all from one sample in a study of prognosis after radiotherapy for stage I lung cancer. TCRdb re-called the multiplex PCR reads with MiXCR, one entry per CDR3 protein. The data hold about 19,000 distinct CDR3 sequences, with about 50% observed a single time. The input for sequencing was PBMCs, taken before or after stereotactic body radiation therapy (not recorded which). These receptors were taken from a donor of 50 years or more with non-small cell lung cancer. Each CDR3 is given with its conserved first and last residue. Fields, in order: D gene, J gene, V gene, clone size, CDR3 protein, CDR3 DNA. A D gene is named only where the DNA matches it firmly. Not every row has a clone size; where given, it reads once, few, many or a size class.

d_call: TRBD1
j_call: TRBJ1-2
v_call: TRBV20-1
clone_size: .
cdr3_aa: CSASRPGQGGGGYTF
cdr3_nt: TGCAGTGCTAGCCGACCGGGACAGGGTGGCGGCGGCTACACCTTC

d_call: TRBD1
j_call: TRBJ1-6
v_call: TRBV7-2
clone_size: .
cdr3_aa: CASLDRVDSPLHF
cdr3_nt: TGTGCCAGCTTGGACAGGGTGGATTCACCCCTCCACTTT

d_call: TRBD1
j_call: TRBJ1-5
v_call: TRBV28
clone_size: medium-sized
cdr3_aa: CASRPYRGLGQPQHF
cdr3_nt: TGTGCCAGCAGGCCATACAGGGGGCTAGGACAGCCCCAGCATTTT

d_call: .
j_call: TRBJ2-2
v_call: TRBV6-5
clone_size: .
cdr3_aa: CASSHFSTNTGELFF
cdr3_nt: TGTGCCAGCAGTCACTTCTCAACGAACACCGGGGAGCTATTTTTT

d_call: .
j_call: TRBJ1-5
v_call: TRBV19
clone_size: once
cdr3_aa: CASSPTGTGSINQPQHF
cdr3_nt: TGTGCCAGTAGCCCTACCGGGACGGGGTCTATCAATCAGCCTCAGCATTTT

d_call: TRBD2
j_call: TRBJ2-1
v_call: TRBV28
clone_size: many
cdr3_aa: CASSLSGRVFNEQFF
cdr3_nt: TGTGCCAGCAGCCTGAGCGGGAGGGTTTTTAATGAGCAGTTCTTC

d_call: TRBD2
j_call: TRBJ2-1
v_call: TRBV12-3/TRBV12-4
clone_size: many
cdr3_aa: CASRLAGGLEQFF
cdr3_nt: TGTGCCAGCAGACTAGCGGGGGGTTTGGAGCAGTTCTTC

d_call: .
j_call: TRBJ2-7
v_call: TRBV11-2
clone_size: .
cdr3_aa: CASSLGWGRGRCGAYEQYF
cdr3_nt: TGTGCCAGCAGCTTAGGTTGGGGGAGGGGGAGGTGCGGGGCCTACGAGCAGTACTTC

d_call: .
j_call: TRBJ1-2
v_call: TRBV28
clone_size: .
cdr3_aa: CAGGTTGGYTF
cdr3_nt: TGTGCAGGCGGAACGACAGGCGGCTACACCTTC

d_call: TRBD2
j_call: TRBJ2-1
v_call: TRBV6-2/TRBV6-3
clone_size: many
cdr3_aa: CASTLGGSGSNEQFF
cdr3_nt: TGTGCCAGCACGTTAGGGGGTAGCGGGAGTAATGAGCAGTTCTTC

d_call: .
j_call: TRBJ1-3
v_call: TRBV4-2
clone_size: many
cdr3_aa: CASSPGQFSSGNTIYF
cdr3_nt: TGTGCCAGCAGCCCCGGACAGTTTAGCTCTGGAAACACCATATATTTT

d_call: .
j_call: TRBJ2-4
v_call: TRBV27
clone_size: many
cdr3_aa: CASSPRQVGKNIQYF
cdr3_nt: TGTGCCAGCAGTCCCCGGCAGGTGGGCAAAAACATTCAGTACTTC

d_call: .
j_call: TRBJ2-7
v_call: TRBV30
clone_size: many
cdr3_aa: CAWRKGNYEQYF
cdr3_nt: TGTGCCTGGAGGAAAGGGAACTACGAGCAGTACTTC

d_call: TRBD2
j_call: TRBJ2-1
v_call: TRBV20-1
clone_size: many
cdr3_aa: CSARPGTSGAYNEQFF
cdr3_nt: TGCAGTGCTAGGCCGGGGACTAGCGGGGCCTACAATGAGCAGTTCTTC

d_call: .
j_call: TRBJ2-7
v_call: TRBV19
clone_size: many
cdr3_aa: CASKAGRDSPFRYEQYF
cdr3_nt: TGTGCCAGTAAGGCTGGCCGGGACTCACCCTTTCGGTACGAGCAGTACTTC

d_call: .
j_call: TRBJ1-1
v_call: TRBV9
clone_size: many
cdr3_aa: CASSVVRRSMNTEAFF
cdr3_nt: TGTGCCAGCAGCGTAGTAAGGAGGTCTATGAACACTGAAGCTTTCTTT

d_call: .
j_call: TRBJ2-1
v_call: TRBV9
clone_size: .
cdr3_aa: CASSPGPENEQFF
cdr3_nt: TGTGCCAGCAGCCCAGGGCCGGAAAATGAGCAGTTCTTC

d_call: .
j_call: TRBJ2-1
v_call: TRBV5-1
clone_size: .
cdr3_aa: CASRPRNLAGGPADNEQFF
cdr3_nt: TGCGCCAGCAGGCCAAGAAATCTAGCTGGAGGGCCGGCTGACAATGAGCAGTTCTTC

d_call: TRBD2
j_call: TRBJ2-2
v_call: TRBV5-1
clone_size: .
cdr3_aa: CASSSGLAGGNTGELFF
cdr3_nt: TGCGCCAGCAGCTCGGGACTAGCGGGAGGGAACACCGGGGAGCTGTTTTTT

d_call: .
j_call: TRBJ2-7
v_call: TRBV9
clone_size: many
cdr3_aa: CASSVEGPYEQYF
cdr3_nt: TGTGCCAGCAGCGTCGAAGGACCCTACGAGCAGTACTTC

d_call: TRBD1
j_call: TRBJ1-4
v_call: TRBV15
clone_size: many
cdr3_aa: CATSRGSTGTDEKLFF
cdr3_nt: TGTGCCACCAGCAGAGGTTCGACAGGGACGGACGAAAAACTGTTTTTT

d_call: TRBD1
j_call: TRBJ1-5
v_call: TRBV20-1
clone_size: .
cdr3_aa: CSAVGTGNNQPQHF
cdr3_nt: TGCAGTGCTGTCGGGACAGGGAACAATCAGCCCCAGCATTTT

d_call: .
j_call: TRBJ1-6
v_call: TRBV6-1
clone_size: .
cdr3_aa: CASSGRSYNSPLHF
cdr3_nt: TGTGCCAGCAGTGGGCGGTCCTATAATTCACCCCTCCACTTT

d_call: .
j_call: TRBJ2-3
v_call: TRBV6-4
clone_size: medium-sized
cdr3_aa: CASRTPDSGALLTDTQYF
cdr3_nt: TGTGCCAGCAGGACTCCAGACTCAGGGGCCCTACTCACAGATACGCAGTATTTT

d_call: TRBD2
j_call: TRBJ2-4
v_call: TRBV5-4
clone_size: .
cdr3_aa: CASSLTSGLAQNIQYF
cdr3_nt: TGTGCCAGCAGCTTAACTAGCGGACTAGCCCAAAACATTCAGTACTTC

d_call: TRBD1
j_call: TRBJ1-6
v_call: TRBV30
clone_size: medium-sized
cdr3_aa: CAWSRDRVNSPLHF
cdr3_nt: TGTGCCTGGAGCCGGGACAGGGTGAATTCACCCCTCCACTTT

d_call: TRBD1
j_call: TRBJ2-6
v_call: TRBV6-1
clone_size: .
cdr3_aa: CAGRGRQGGTWANVLTF
cdr3_nt: TGTGCCGGCAGAGGCCGACAGGGGGGTACTTGGGCCAACGTCCTGACTTTC

d_call: TRBD1
j_call: TRBJ1-6
v_call: TRBV2
clone_size: medium-sized
cdr3_aa: CASSEEQGISYNSPLHF
cdr3_nt: TGTGCCAGCAGCGAAGAACAGGGGATCTCCTATAATTCACCCCTCCACTTT

d_call: .
j_call: TRBJ2-7
v_call: TRBV11-2
clone_size: .
cdr3_aa: CASSLENYEQYF
cdr3_nt: TGTGCCAGCAGCTTAGAAAATTACGAGCAGTACTTC